This TCR beta chain was sequenced for a study of cytomegalovirus exposure and HLA in healthy donors. General study points: In the analysis, some V segments, TRBV6-2 and TRBV6-3 included, were excluded as indistinguishable. A later analysis found most CMV-associated TCR beta chains apparently HLA-restricted.

The sample holds one count of this clone. As yet, its antigen is unknown. The PCR made use of 60 Vbeta and 13 Jbeta primers. Assay: immunoSEQ multiplex PCR; the TCRdb copy retains only in-frame clones and omits some. The sample carries about 140,000 clones, roughly four fifths recorded once. This CDR3 comprises 13 residues. V was clipped by 3 bases and J by 6 bases; unmatched bases: 6. Germline loops: CDR1 GTSNPN, CDR2 SVGIG (reference sequence). Input material: PBMCs. The chain carries TRBV30 and TRBJ2-7; 9 bases agree with TRBD2. This sequence originates from a middle-aged man in good health and CMV-seropositive. The CDR3 sequence is CAWRAGGPSEQYF. CDR3 sequence (DNA): TGTGCCTGGAGGGCGGGAGGGCCCAGCGAGCAGTACTTC. The variable domain in full, completed from reference TRBV30 and TRBJ2-7, reads SQTIHQWPATLVQPVGSPLSLECTVEGTSNPNLYWYRQAAGRGLQLLFYSVGIGQISSEVPQNLSASRPQDRQFILSSKKLLLSDSGFYLCAWRAGGPSEQYFGPGTRLTVT.